The TCR beta chain described here comes from a study of PD-1 blockade in classical Hodgkin lymphoma. Study-wide results and caveats: Researchers reported that CD4+ TCR diversity, though not CD8+, rose significantly by C4D1. For complete responders, baseline diversity was comparable to that of newly diagnosed patients. Patients starting nivolumab under 1 year after ASCT were excluded.

The protocol was immunoSEQ multiplex PCR, while the TCRdb copy is restricted to in-frame clones and leaves out a portion. The top ten hold 10% of the sample, which has tens of thousands of clones, about 90% seen once. Between the trimmed V and J ends, which lost 11 bases and 0 bases, there was a span of 8 bases. The CDR3 has 13 amino acids. Germline CDR1 SEHNR, CDR2 FQNEAQ (reference sequence). Sample time point: cycle 4 day 1 (C4D1), after around six weeks of nivolumab. Every patient experienced relapse after autologous stem cell transplantation, and brentuximab vedotin exposure varied. Progressive disease, partial response or complete response was each patient's best response. A few counts support this clone. Its specificity is unknown.

The sequencing used peripheral blood mononuclear cells (PBMCs), collected before the fourth cycle of nivolumab. J is TRBJ1-6 and V is TRBV7-9; D gene unclear. The sequence was obtained from a human donor with classical Hodgkin lymphoma. CDR3 region: CAGESSYNSPLHF. CDR3 in DNA: TGTGCCGGAGAGAGCTCCTATAATTCACCCCTCCACTTT.